This T cell receptor beta chain was sequenced for a study of blood T cells in healthy people across ages. Looking at the study overall: Researchers report that template switching captured about one barcoded beta molecule per two T cells.

It was around 10 milliliters of peripheral blood that were drawn from each donor. Then a second PCR, running roughly 7 to 11 cycles, was carried out with a sample-barcoded 5' primer and a J-beta primer mix. From the 5' RACE reads, TCRdb called clonotypes with MiXCR, one entry per CDR3 protein. The profile shows approximately 800,000 distinct CDR3 sequences, 62% of them singletons. The sequence derives from a man aged 25 to 40 in good health. Sequencing was performed on blood.

The CDR3 nucleotides read TGTGCCAGCAGTTCGGGACTAGCGGGAACCCTATCGGCGCAGTATTTT. It yields the protein CASSSGLAGTLSAQYF. The chain uses TRBV6-5 and TRBJ2-3; 13 nucleotides line up with TRBD2. Germline CDR1 MNHEY, CDR2 SVGAGI. The junction had 11 bases not matched to a gene; V was cut back by 4 bases and J by 10 bases. This CDR3 is built from 16 residues.